Below, 7 T cell receptor beta chains from the same sample are listed, as sequenced in a study of CD8+ T cells in alopecia areata. RNA was isolated and reverse transcribed to cDNA, the sequencing template. The assay was immunoSEQ multiplex PCR, and TCRdb's table has in-frame clones only and misses some. Of approximately 170,000 clones detected, 50% to 60% appear once; the ten largest clones hold about 0.65%. Regarding treatment: oral pan-JAK inhibitor, 5-10 mg twice daily. Specimen: CD4+ T cells sorted from blood, collected at week 4, from a patient treated with tofacitinib. The receptors here all came from a human donor with alopecia areata.

The chain uses TRBV2 and TRBJ2-5; 7 positions agree with TRBD1. After removal of 6 bases from V and 0 bases from J, the junction contained 4 bases not matched to a gene. Per the germline V gene, CDR1 is SNHLY and CDR2 is FYNNEI. The CDR3 extends over 14 amino acids. For the CDR3, the DNA is TGTGCCAGCAGCGCGGACAGGTACCAAGAGACCCAGTACTTC. It yields the protein CASSADRYQETQYF.

This chain joins TRBV2 and TRBJ2-1; 7 bases map to TRBD2. Losses at the gene ends were 4 bases for V and 0 bases for J; bases not matched to a gene: 3. CDR3 size: 15 residues. The V gene's germline CDR1 is SNHLY and CDR2 FYNNEI. CDR3 nucleotides: TGTGCCAGCAGTGGGGAGGGACCCTCCTACAATGAGCAGTTCTTC. Translating gives CASSGEGPSYNEQFF.

The gene calls are TRBV29-1 and TRBJ2-5, with D tentatively TRBD1 (6 bases). Germline values: CDR1 SQVTM, CDR2 ANQGSEA. The V end was cut by 4 bases, the J end by 2 bases, with 17 bases between. This CDR3 is built from 15 residues. DNA of the CDR3: TGCAGCGTTGTCTCCACCGGGACACCACAAGAGACCCAGTACTTC. Amino acids: CSVVSTGTPQETQYF.

This clone was observed a few times. This chain joins TRBV5-1 and TRBJ2-7, with TRBD1 matching 7 bases. The length of the CDR3 is 15 residues. The germline CDR1 and CDR2 sequences are SGHRS and YFSETQ. J was trimmed by 5 bases and V by 4 bases; bases with no gene match: 12. The CDR3 loop reads CASSPTRGRDNEQYF. The CDR3 DNA follows: TGCGCCAGCAGCCCCACGAGGGGGCGAGATAACGAGCAGTACTTC.

The chain carries TRBV19 and TRBJ2-3, with TRBD2 identical over 8 bases. V trimming: 4 bases; J trimming: 8 bases; junction bases outside the gene matches: 8. Per the germline V gene, CDR1 is LNHDA and CDR2 is SQIVND (reference sequence). This CDR3 is 14 amino acids long. In nucleotides, the CDR3 is TGTGCCAGTAGTACAACGTTCCGGGAGGGTACGCAGTATTTT. Translated, it gives CASSTTFREGTQYF.

The rearrangement links TRBV18 to TRBJ2-5; D is undetermined. This CDR3 has 13 residues. The ends were cut back, 3 bases at V and 2 bases at J, with 7 bases in the middle. Looked up from germline, CDR1 is KGHSH and CDR2 is LQKENI. Here the CDR3 reads CASSPGRQETQYF. The DNA for the CDR3 is TGTGCCAGCTCACCGGGCAGGCAAGAGACCCAGTACTTC.

This clone was counted between two and nine times. The V gene is TRBV7-9, the J gene TRBJ2-4; possibly TRBD1 for D (6 bases). Trimming took off 2 bases at V and 0 bases at J, with 20 bases between the two ends. The CDR3 has 19 residues. Looked up from germline, CDR1 is SEHNR and CDR2 is FQNEAQ (reference sequence). The CDR3: CASSLMTGTYVLAKNIQYF. For the CDR3, the DNA is TGTGCCAGCAGCTTAATGACAGGCACCTACGTTCTAGCCAAAAACATTCAGTACTTC.